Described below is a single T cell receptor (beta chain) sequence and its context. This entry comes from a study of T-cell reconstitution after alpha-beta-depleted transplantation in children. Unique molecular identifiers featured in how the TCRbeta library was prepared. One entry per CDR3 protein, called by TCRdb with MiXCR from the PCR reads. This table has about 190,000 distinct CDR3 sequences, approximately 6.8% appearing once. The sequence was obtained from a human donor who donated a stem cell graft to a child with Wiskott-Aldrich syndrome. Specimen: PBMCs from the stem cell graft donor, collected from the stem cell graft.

CDR3 bases: TGTGCCAGCAGCTCCATTAGCGGGAGGGCCCCTGAGCAGTTCTTC. Translation: CASSSISGRAPEQFF. J is TRBJ2-1 and V is TRBV7-9; 11 nucleotides agree with TRBD2. With V trimmed by 4 bases and J by 9 bases, 8 bases remained unmatched. Germline V gene data show CDR1 as SEHNR and CDR2 as FQNEAQ (reference sequence). The CDR3 runs to 15 residues.